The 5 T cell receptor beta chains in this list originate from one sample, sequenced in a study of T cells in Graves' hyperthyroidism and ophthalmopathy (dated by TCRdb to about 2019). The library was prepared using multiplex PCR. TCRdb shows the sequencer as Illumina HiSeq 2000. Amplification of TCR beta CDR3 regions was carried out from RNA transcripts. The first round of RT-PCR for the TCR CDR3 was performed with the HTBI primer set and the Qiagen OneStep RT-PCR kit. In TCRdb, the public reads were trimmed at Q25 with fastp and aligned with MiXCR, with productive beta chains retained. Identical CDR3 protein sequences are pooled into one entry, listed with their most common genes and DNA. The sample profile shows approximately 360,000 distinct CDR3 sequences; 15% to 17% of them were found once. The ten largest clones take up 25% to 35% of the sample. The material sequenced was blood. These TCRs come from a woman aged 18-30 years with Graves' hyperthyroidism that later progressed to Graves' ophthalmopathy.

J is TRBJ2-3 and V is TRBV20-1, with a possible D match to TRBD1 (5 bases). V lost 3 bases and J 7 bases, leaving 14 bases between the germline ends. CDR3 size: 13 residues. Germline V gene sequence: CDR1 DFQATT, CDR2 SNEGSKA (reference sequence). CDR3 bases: TGCAGTGCTAGCCTCTTTGGGGCGAATACGCAGTATTTT. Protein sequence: CSASLFGANTQYF.

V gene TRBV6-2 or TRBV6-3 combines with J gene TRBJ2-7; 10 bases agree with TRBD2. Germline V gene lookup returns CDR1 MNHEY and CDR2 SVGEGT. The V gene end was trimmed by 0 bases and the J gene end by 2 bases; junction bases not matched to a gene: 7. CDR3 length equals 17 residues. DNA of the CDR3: TGTGCCAGCAGTTACTCAGGACTAGCGGACTCACCCTACGAGCAGTACTTC. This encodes CASSYSGLADSPYEQYF.

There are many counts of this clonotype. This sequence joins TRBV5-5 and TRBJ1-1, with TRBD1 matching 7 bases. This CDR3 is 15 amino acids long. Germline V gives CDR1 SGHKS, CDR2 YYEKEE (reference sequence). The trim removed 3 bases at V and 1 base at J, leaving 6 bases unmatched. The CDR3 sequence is CASSSTGASNTEAFF. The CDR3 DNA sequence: TGTGCCAGCAGCTCTACAGGGGCGTCGAACACTGAAGCTTTCTTT. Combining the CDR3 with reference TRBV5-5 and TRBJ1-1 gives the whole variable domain DAGVTQSPTHLIKTRGQQVTLRCSPISGHKSVSWYQQVLGQGPQFIFQYYEKEERGRGNFPDRFSARQFPNYSSELNVNALLLGDSALYLCASSSTGASNTEAFFGQGTRLTVV.

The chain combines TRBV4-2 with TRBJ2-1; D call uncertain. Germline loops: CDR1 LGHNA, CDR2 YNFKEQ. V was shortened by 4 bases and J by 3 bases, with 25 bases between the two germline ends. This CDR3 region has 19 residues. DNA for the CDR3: TGTGCCAGCAGCCCCATTACAGCCGACTCTCGAATATTCTACAATGAGCAGTTCTTC. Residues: CASSPITADSRIFYNEQFF.

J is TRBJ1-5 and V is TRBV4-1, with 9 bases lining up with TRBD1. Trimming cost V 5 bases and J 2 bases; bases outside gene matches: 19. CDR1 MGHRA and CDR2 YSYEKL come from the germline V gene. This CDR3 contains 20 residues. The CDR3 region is CASSTTPGVRQGVGNQPQHF. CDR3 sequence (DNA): TGCGCCAGCAGCACAACCCCGGGGGTCCGACAGGGGGTAGGCAATCAGCCCCAGCATTTT.